The clone carrying this T cell receptor (beta chain) showed up many times. The read ends 3 residues before the CDR3 terminus; that terminus is restored from the germline J gene. This sample was included in a study of T cell clonality in common variable immunodeficiency. V lost 2 bases to trimming and J lost 0 bases, with 8 bases between them. The length of the CDR3 is 14 residues. Per germline, CDR1 MNHNS and CDR2 SASEGT. TCRdb's copy holds only in-frame clones and misses some; the assay was immunoSEQ multiplex PCR. Sampling found some 40,000 clones, none seen once. Source material: peripheral blood mononuclear cells. The receptor was isolated from a person aged 18 to 75 in good health. V and J are TRBV6-1 and TRBJ2-7; D is unclear. The CDR3 bases that were read are TGTGCCAGCAGTGAAATCAGAATCTCCTACGAG. It translates to CASSEIRISYE. The whole CDR3 sequence is CASSEIRISYEQYF.